The 23 T cell receptor beta chains presented below share a single source sample, sequenced in a study of blood T cell repertoires in COVID-19. Produced via immunoSEQ multiplex PCR; TCRdb's table is partial and in-frame only. The repertoire holds roughly 190,000 clones, with over 75% as singletons. The sample was PBMCs or T cells enriched from blood (not recorded which). These receptors were taken from a woman in her late teens or twenties who had recovered from COVID-19.

The rearrangement links TRBV7-2 to TRBJ1-4; 9 positions match TRBD1. V gave up 2 bases and J gave up 7 bases; unmatched junction bases: 11. Germline CDR1 is SGHTA and CDR2 is FQGNSA. The CDR3 runs 17 residues. CDR3 protein: CASSLYGTGGGGEKLFF. CDR3 nucleotides: TGTGCCAGCAGCTTATATGGAACAGGGGGCGGGGGTGAAAAACTGTTTTTT.

The V call is TRBV20-1, the J call TRBJ2-7; the D gene is possibly TRBD2 (6 bases). The germline V gene encodes CDR1 DFQATT and CDR2 SNEGSKA (reference sequence). This CDR3 region has 11 residues. The germline V and J ends were trimmed by 3 bases and 4 bases, with 7 bases remaining between them. CDR3 nucleotides: TGCAGTGCTAGCGGAGGGTACGAGCAGTACTTC. It translates to CSASGGYEQYF.

The rearrangement uses TRBV28 and TRBJ2-1, with 9 bases identical to TRBD1. CDR1 is MDHEN and CDR2 is SYDVKM in the germline V gene. Losses at the gene ends were 6 bases for V and 10 bases for J; bases not matched to a gene: 19. The CDR3 consists of 17 residues. The CDR3 nucleotides read TGTGCCAGCAGCAGACGGAGCTTGGGACAGGGAAGGGAGGAGCAGTTCTTC. Amino acid sequence: CASSRRSLGQGREEQFF.

The J gene is TRBJ2-3, the V gene TRBV10-3; possible D gene TRBD2, 5 bases. V lost 6 bases to trimming and J lost 5 bases, with 9 bases between them. Germline CDR1 is ENHRY and CDR2 is SYGVKD. CDR3 length: 12 residues. CDR3 coding DNA: TGTGCCATCAGGAGGGAGTTAGATACGCAGTATTTT. As protein: CAIRRELDTQYF.

The CDR3 protein is CASSPQRFSYNEQFF. As DNA, the CDR3 is TGTGCCAGCAGCCCGCAGCGGTTCTCCTACAATGAGCAGTTCTTC. The chain joins TRBV6-5 to TRBJ2-1, with D possibly being TRBD2 (5 bases). V gave up 6 bases and J gave up 0 bases, with 12 bases separating them. The CDR3 is made up of 15 amino acids. Per the germline V gene, CDR1 is MNHEY and CDR2 is SVGAGI.

This chain joins TRBV2 and TRBJ2-7; the D gene is possibly TRBD2 (5 bases). This CDR3 contains 14 residues. V dropped 4 bases and J dropped 1 base, with 11 bases sitting between them. CDR1 is SNHLY, CDR2 FYNNEI, per germline. The CDR3 coding sequence is TGTGCCAGCAGTGTGGATCGGACTTCCTACGAGCAGTACTTC. Protein product: CASSVDRTSYEQYF. The entire variable domain, with the rest obtained from reference TRBV2 and TRBJ2-7, is as follows: EPEVTQTPSHQVTQMGQEVILRCVPISNHLYFYWYRQILGQKVEFLVSFYNNEISEKSEIFDDQFSVERPDGSNFTLKIRSTKLEDSAMYFCASSVDRTSYEQYFGPGTRLTVT.

This chain uses TRBV27 with TRBJ1-2; D may be TRBD1 (6 bases). The CDR3 totals 14 residues. Deletions cut 7 bases from V and 8 bases from J, with 20 bases between. From germline, CDR1 is MNHEY and CDR2 SMNVEV (reference sequence). Here the CDR3 DNA reads TGTGCCAGCACTACCAGAGGGGGGGAGGGCGGCTACACCTTC. Translating gives CASTTRGGEGGYTF.

The rearrangement joins TRBV11-2 to TRBJ1-2, with D possibly matching TRBD1 (6 bases). V was trimmed by 5 bases and J by 7 bases, leaving 23 bases between them. The CDR3 is 16 amino acids. The germline V gene has CDR1 SGHAT and CDR2 FQNNGV. The DNA for the CDR3 is TGTGCCAGCAGCCCACTTTGGGGGGGGGCAAGGATTGGCTACACCTTC. Translating gives CASSPLWGGARIGYTF.

This clone came up once. V gene TRBV5-4 combines with J gene TRBJ2-1; weak D call: TRBD2 (5 bases). This CDR3 spans 15 amino acids. The V and J ends lost 2 bases and 6 bases respectively, with 15 bases between them. The germline V gene has CDR1 SGHNT and CDR2 YYREEE (reference sequence). In DNA form, the CDR3 reads TGTGCCAGCAGCTTTATATCAGCGGCTGGCAATGAGCAGTTCTTC. Translation gives CASSFISAAGNEQFF.

The chain has TRBV11-1 and TRBJ1-3; D remains ambiguous. Germline CDR1 and CDR2: SGHAT and FQDESV (reference sequence). Trimming pared 5 bases from V and 7 bases from J, leaving 12 bases between. CDR3 length: 13 amino acids. The CDR3 nucleotides are TGTGCCAGCAGCCTTGCGGAGCGGAACACCATATATTTT. Its translation: CASSLAERNTIYF. Together with reference TRBV11-1 and TRBJ1-3, the CDR3 gives the full variable domain: EAEVAQSPRYKITEKSQAVAFWCDPISGHATLYWYRQILGQGPELLVQFQDESVVDDSQLPKDRFSAERLKGVDSTLKIQPAELGDSAMYLCASSLAERNTIYFGEGSWLTVV.

CDR3 sequence: CASSYVAAGTGELFF. The CDR3 region has the DNA TGTGCCAGCAGTTACGTCGCAGCGGGGACCGGGGAGCTGTTTTTT. This chain uses TRBV6-5 with TRBJ2-2; 7 bases fit TRBD2. Germline V gene sequence: CDR1 MNHEY, CDR2 SVGAGI. The CDR3 has 15 residues. J lost 5 bases, V lost 2 bases, and 5 bases had no gene match.

A single count supports this clone. The chain uses TRBV7-9 and TRBJ2-7; TRBD1 matches 10 bases. Trimming removed 3 bases from V and 10 bases from J; junction bases left unmatched: 3. CDR3 length: 12 amino acids. Germline loops: CDR1 SEHNR, CDR2 FQNEAQ (reference sequence). Written as DNA, the CDR3 is TGTGCCAGCAGCTTCGGGACAGGGGACCAGTACTTC. Protein: CASSFGTGDQYF.

This sequence joins TRBV18 and TRBJ2-7, with 8 bases fitting TRBD2. Germline V gives CDR1 KGHSH, CDR2 LQKENI. This CDR3 spans 16 amino acids. With V trimmed by 0 bases and J by 0 bases, 4 bases remained unmatched. The CDR3 DNA reads as TGTGCCAGCTCACCACCGGGGCGGGAGGCCTCCTACGAGCAGTACTTC. Protein product: CASSPPGREASYEQYF.

This chain connects TRBV6-5 to TRBJ2-7; perhaps TRBD2 as D (6 bases). Germline assignment: CDR1 MNHEY and CDR2 SVGAGI. V lost 7 bases to trimming and J lost 3 bases, with 16 bases between them. CDR3 length equals 14 residues. Here the CDR3 DNA reads TGTGCCAGCATTTTTGCGGGATCACTCTACGAGCAGTACTTC. Amino acids: CASIFAGSLYEQYF.

J is TRBJ1-5 and V is TRBV30, with 9 bases that match TRBD1. CDR3 length equals 16 residues. Germline V gives CDR1 GTSNPN, CDR2 SVGIG (reference sequence). With 3 bases clipped from V and 3 bases from J, the junction kept 9 bases outside the gene matches. DNA of the CDR3: TGTGCCTGGAGCGCAAGAACAGGGGGCATCAATCAGCCCCAGCATTTT. Translated, it gives CAWSARTGGINQPQHF.

The chain uses TRBV30 and TRBJ2-3; weak D call: TRBD2 (6 bases). V dropped 1 base and J dropped 2 bases, with 10 bases sitting between them. In germline, CDR1 is GTSNPN, CDR2 SVGIG (reference sequence). The CDR3 is 14 residues long. DNA of the CDR3: TGTGCCTGGAGTGCGGGACTTTCCACAGATACGCAGTATTTT. This encodes CAWSAGLSTDTQYF.

The chain couples TRBV29-1 to TRBJ2-7; tentative D call: TRBD1 (5 bases). This CDR3 has 14 residues. V lost 3 bases to trimming and J lost 2 bases, with 14 bases between them. The germline V gene encodes CDR1 SQVTM and CDR2 ANQGSEA. The CDR3 DNA follows: TGCAGCGTTGAGGGGCCTCGAACTCCCTACGAGCAGTACTTC. Residues: CSVEGPRTPYEQYF.

This chain uses TRBV4-2 with TRBJ2-1, with TRBD2 matching 8 bases. Germline trimming cut 0 bases from V and 5 bases from J; bases unmatched to any gene: 6. The CDR3 has 16 amino acids. Germline V gene data show CDR1 as LGHNA and CDR2 as YNFKEQ. This CDR3 reads CASSQDRASGHNEQFF. In DNA form, the CDR3 reads TGTGCCAGCAGCCAAGATAGGGCTAGCGGGCACAATGAGCAGTTCTTC.

The chain employs TRBV23-1 and TRBJ2-6, with D possibly matching TRBD2 (7 bases). TRBV23-1 is marked as an open reading frame, function uncertain. V lost 1 base, J lost 0 bases, and 19 bases lay in between. The CDR3 is 20 amino acids. CDR3 in amino acids: CASSQFPSGGSSSGANVLTF. The DNA of the CDR3 is TGCGCCAGCAGTCAATTTCCCTCGGGGGGCAGCTCCTCTGGGGCCAACGTCCTGACTTTC.

The V and J genes are TRBV14 and TRBJ2-3; 8 nucleotides match TRBD1. Germline loops: CDR1 SGHDN, CDR2 FVKESK. The CDR3 sequence is 17 residues long. J was trimmed by 3 bases and V by 4 bases; bases with no gene match: 12. The CDR3 DNA reads as TGTGCCAGCAGCCGGGACAGGAGACTTTCGGTTACAGATACGCAGTATTTT. It translates to CASSRDRRLSVTDTQYF.

The J gene is TRBJ1-2, the V gene TRBV28; D is undetermined. The CDR3 runs to 12 residues. Trimming took 2 bases from V and 5 from J, leaving 6 bases between them. Germline V gene sequence: CDR1 MDHEN, CDR2 SYDVKM. CDR3 bases: TGTGCCAGCAGTTTAAGCCTTTATGGCTACACCTTC. Translating gives CASSLSLYGYTF.

This clone was counted a few times. V and J are TRBV27 and TRBJ2-2; D call uncertain. V was clipped by 2 bases and J by 0 bases, with 7 bases between them. The CDR3 totals 15 residues. Per germline, CDR1 MNHEY and CDR2 SMNVEV (reference sequence). The CDR3, as DNA: TGTGCCAGCAGTTTAGCGCCGGCGAACACCGGGGAGCTGTTTTTT. Protein product: CASSLAPANTGELFF.

The CDR3 loop is CASSPPRSGGTTYEQYF. The CDR3 DNA reads as TGTGCCAGCTCACCACCAAGATCGGGAGGGACAACCTACGAGCAGTACTTC. The V call is TRBV18, the J call TRBJ2-7; 8 bases are shared with TRBD2. Trimming removed 0 bases from V and 2 bases from J; junction bases left unmatched: 9. The germline CDR1 and CDR2 sequences are KGHSH and LQKENI. The CDR3 runs 17 residues.